This T cell receptor beta chain is from a study of T cells in Graves' hyperthyroidism and ophthalmopathy (dated by TCRdb to the late 2010s). Study-level background: Peripheral blood was sampled at the time of initial diagnosis, prior to any treatment. After blood sampling, hyperthyroidism patients were treated with methimazole at a starting dose of 30 mg daily, and ophthalmopathy patients were treated with high-dose intravenous methylprednisolone. Prospective prediction of ophthalmopathy was tested in an independent validation cohort of 18 to 20 hyperthyroidism patients and around 16 patients who later progressed to ophthalmopathy. The 95 to 100 discovery patients were divided at random into training and test sets in a 7:3 ratio. A discovery cohort of about a hundred patients, about 44 with Graves' ophthalmopathy and over 55 with stable Graves' hyperthyroidism, was used to find distinguishing TCR V-J signatures. TCR Vbeta CDR3 sequencing of 130 to 150 peripheral blood samples (fewer than 45 ophthalmopathy, about 74 hyperthyroidism and approximately 17 progressor patients) is reported in the paper. In addition, the study compared T-cell repertoires in thyroid tissue and in blood from several Graves' hyperthyroidism patients.

With regard to this clonotype: The clone's antigen remains unknown. No base-level quality is on record; no much larger clone is a single base apart.

Spanning cysteine to phenylalanine, the CDR3 consists of 13 amino acids. Only the CDR3 portion is preserved as DNA: 39 bases, with reading frame beginning at the first base. The CDR1 and CDR2 encoded by the germline V gene (reference sequence) are SGHNT and YYREEE. Deletion took 5 bases off V and 0 bases off J, with a span of 8 bases between the germline ends. The TCR beta CDR3 regions were amplified from the RNA transcripts. The TCR CDR3 was subjected to a first round of RT-PCR using the HTBI primer set and the Qiagen OneStep RT-PCR kit. A second multiplex PCR round built the libraries, followed by size selection and purification. The libraries were sequenced on an Illumina HiSeq2000 using paired-end 100 bp reads. As for the authors' bioinformatics: SOAPnuke was used to process the raw data, with reads discarded if the reads contained adapters or uncalled bases, had a mean Phred below 15, or lacked an exact constant-primer or identifier match. High-quality paired reads were merged with COPE v1.2.5, and unique nucleotide sequences were defined as clonotypes. MiTCR v1.1 was used to align the clonotypes against IMGT TRBV, TRBD and TRBJ reference segments. Analysis was restricted to V-J combinations with a frequency above 0.0001, which covered 98% to 99.2% of repertoires. A TCS score was defined as the ratio of F50 (clonal expansion) to E x V (chaos), with BLOSUM62-based TCRdist applied between CDR3 peptides within each V-J. Welch's t-statistics and random forest reduced 500 to 650 V-J features to 10 to 15, which were used in a naive Bayes classifier (R e1071). TCRdb reworked the public reads: Q25 trimming with fastp, MiXCR clone assembly, productive beta chains retained. One record per CDR3 amino acid sequence lists the most common genes and DNA. These V and J calls are TCRdb output, not the study's own analysis. For this sample the table gives some 420,000 distinct CDR3 sequences, of which roughly 15% were detected only once. The top ten clonotypes cover around 5.3% of the sample.

The research as a whole found: Most expanded thyroid clonotypes (frequency above 0.001) were also detected in blood, a finding suggesting that blood repertoires may reflect thyroid immune responses. During validation, the model predicted progression to ophthalmopathy a median of roughly six months ahead of onset, with roughly 65% sensitivity and around 73% specificity. A model built on a 13 V-J signature distinguished ophthalmopathy from stable hyperthyroidism, reaching over 85% sensitivity and 81% to 83% specificity in cross-validation and 80%/75% in testing. No statistical method was used to fix the sample size in advance, and group allocation was not hidden from the investigators.

Stable Graves' hyperthyroidism was defined as the absence of progression to ophthalmopathy over 18 months of follow-up. The hyperthyroidism patients were between 18 and 65 years old and newly diagnosed, with a disease duration of less than 2 months. Exclusion was applied to patients with uncontrolled infections, other autoimmune diseases, pregnancy or lactation. Diagnoses were established on the basis of clinical symptoms, serum thyroxine and TRAb, thyroid ultrasound, and orbital computed tomography. PBMCs were isolated from approximately 10 ml of fresh peripheral blood by Ficoll-Paque density gradient centrifugation. Total RNA was extracted with Trizol reagent, and quality was checked on an Agilent 2100 Bioanalyzer.

Material for sequencing was blood. The sequence derives from a woman between 18 and 30 years old with Graves' hyperthyroidism. Recombination joined TRBV5-4 with TRBJ1-1, with no D gene named confidently. The encoded CDR3 is CASSGSVNTEAFF. The nucleotide sequence reads TGTGCCAGCAGTGGATCAGTGAACACTGAAGCTTTCTTT.